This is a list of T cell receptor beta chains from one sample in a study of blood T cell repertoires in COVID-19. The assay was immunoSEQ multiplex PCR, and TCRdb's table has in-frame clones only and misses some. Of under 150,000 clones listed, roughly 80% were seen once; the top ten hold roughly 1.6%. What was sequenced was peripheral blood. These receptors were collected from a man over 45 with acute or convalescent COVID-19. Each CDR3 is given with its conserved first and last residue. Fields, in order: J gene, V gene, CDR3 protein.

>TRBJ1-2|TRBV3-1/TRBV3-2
CASSQRQGIYTF
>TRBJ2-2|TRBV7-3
CASSLGSSTGELFF
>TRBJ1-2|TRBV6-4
CASSADRGYGYTF
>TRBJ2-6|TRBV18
CASSPGISGANVLTF
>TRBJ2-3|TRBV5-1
CASSLIGNTDTQYF
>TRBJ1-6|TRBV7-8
CASSMGQVNSPLHF
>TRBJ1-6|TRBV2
CASNKLRDRVSPLHF
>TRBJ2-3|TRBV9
CASSVDDSGGLDTQYF
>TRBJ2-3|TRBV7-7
CASSPDWRDTQYF
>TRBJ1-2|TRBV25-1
CASSEPGQQYGYTF
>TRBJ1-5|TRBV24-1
CAVGGSNQPQHF
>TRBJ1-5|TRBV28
CASTTGGNQPQHF
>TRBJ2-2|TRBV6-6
CASSHRRGTAQIIPTGELFF
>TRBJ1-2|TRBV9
CASSARTGEAYGYTF
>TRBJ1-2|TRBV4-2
CASSQEGRSYGYTF
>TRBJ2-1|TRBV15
CATSRGDRAGGFF
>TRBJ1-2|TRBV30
CAWSYRQGRGYTF
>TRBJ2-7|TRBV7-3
CASSLLGQGGSYEQYF
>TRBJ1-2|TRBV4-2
CASSQPDRNYGYTF
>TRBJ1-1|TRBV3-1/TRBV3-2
CASSPRRVVNTEAFF
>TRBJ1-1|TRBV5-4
CASSLAGGPGTEAFF
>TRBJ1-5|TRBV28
CASTSTGYQPQHF
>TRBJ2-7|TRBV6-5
CASSLITGAYEQYF
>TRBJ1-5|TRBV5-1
CASSAGTGPNQPQHF
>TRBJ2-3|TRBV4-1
CASSQVLALRTDTQYF
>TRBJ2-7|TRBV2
CASSELLLSYEQYF
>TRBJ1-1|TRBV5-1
CASSLNGRGDEGAFF
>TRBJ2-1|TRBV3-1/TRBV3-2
CASSRRDRDNNEQFF
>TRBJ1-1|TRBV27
CASSRTGGGNTEAFF
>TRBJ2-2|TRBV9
CASSLLGARGTGELFF
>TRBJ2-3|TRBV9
CASSAGLAGTATDTQYF
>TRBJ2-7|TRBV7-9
CASNPSHRPYEQYF
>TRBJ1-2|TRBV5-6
CASSLGDSHGYTF
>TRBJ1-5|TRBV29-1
CSVEDEGVNQPQHF
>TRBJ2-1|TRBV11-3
CASSFGHGVYNEQFF
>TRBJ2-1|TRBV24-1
CATSDLRQGEYNEQFF
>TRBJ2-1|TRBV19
CASSIWSGGYNEQFF
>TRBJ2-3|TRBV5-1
CASSLAGENRGDTQYF
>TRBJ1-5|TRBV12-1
CASSSGQFPQPQHF
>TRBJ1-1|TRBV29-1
CSVGIRLNTEAFF
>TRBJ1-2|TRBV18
CASSLEQGAYGYTF
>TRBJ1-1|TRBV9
CASSARTGLGITEAFF
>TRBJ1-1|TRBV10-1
CASSGWTAEAFF
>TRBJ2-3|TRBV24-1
CATSDFTTGADTQYF
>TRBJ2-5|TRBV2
CASSGAGGQGEETQYF